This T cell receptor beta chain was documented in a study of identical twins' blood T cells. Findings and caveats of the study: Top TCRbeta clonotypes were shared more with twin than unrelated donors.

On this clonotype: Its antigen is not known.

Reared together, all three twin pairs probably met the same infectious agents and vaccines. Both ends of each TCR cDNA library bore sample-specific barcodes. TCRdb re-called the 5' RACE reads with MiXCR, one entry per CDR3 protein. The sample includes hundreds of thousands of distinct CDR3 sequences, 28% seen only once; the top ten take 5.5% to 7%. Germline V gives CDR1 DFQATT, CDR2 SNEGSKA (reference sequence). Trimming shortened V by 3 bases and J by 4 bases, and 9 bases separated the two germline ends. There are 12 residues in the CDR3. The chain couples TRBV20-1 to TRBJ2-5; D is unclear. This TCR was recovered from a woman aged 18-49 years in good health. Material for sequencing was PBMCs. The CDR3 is CSASKSGETQYF. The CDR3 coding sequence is TGCAGTGCTAGTAAAAGTGGAGAGACCCAGTACTTC.